Following are 13 T cell receptor beta chains from one sample sequenced in a study of blood T cell repertoires in COVID-19. Sequenced by immunoSEQ multiplex PCR; TCRdb stores in-frame clones only, minus some. The top ten hold 3.5% to 4% of the sample, which has more than 100,000 clones, 90% seen once. Sample: peripheral blood. The receptor source for this set is a woman aged 55-69 years with COVID-19, enrolled during active disease.

The chain carries TRBV5-1 and TRBJ2-2; 10 positions match TRBD2. Germline loops: CDR1 SGHRS, CDR2 YFSETQ. The V and J ends lost 6 bases and 3 bases, in that order; junction bases with no gene match: 5. This CDR3 is 15 amino acids long. The DNA of the CDR3 is TGCGCCAGCACCTTAGCGGGGGGATACACCGGGGAGCTGTTTTTT. It encodes CASTLAGGYTGELFF.

The J gene is TRBJ2-7, the V gene TRBV13, with 10 bases aligning to TRBD1. Germline V gene sequence: CDR1 PRHDT, CDR2 FYEKMQ (reference sequence). The CDR3 runs to 14 residues. J gave up 6 bases and V 2 bases, and 4 bases lay outside the gene matches. The CDR3 here is CASSLRQGAGEQYF. The CDR3 DNA reads as TGTGCCAGCAGCTTAAGACAGGGGGCGGGCGAGCAGTACTTC.

V and J are TRBV5-4 and TRBJ2-7, with TRBD2 matching 8 bases. J gave up 0 bases and V 0 bases, and 8 bases lay outside the gene matches. The length of the CDR3 is 17 residues. CDR1 SGHNT and CDR2 YYREEE come from the germline V gene (reference sequence). The CDR3, as DNA: TGTGCCAGCAGCTTGGTGACTAGCGAGTTCGGCTCCTACGAGCAGTACTTC. Translation: CASSLVTSEFGSYEQYF. The full variable domain, with the rest looked up from reference TRBV5-4 and TRBJ2-7, is ETGVTQSPTHLIKTRGQQVTLRCSSQSGHNTVSWYQQALGQGPQFIFQYYREEENGRGNFPPRFSGLQFPNYSSELNVNALELDDSALYLCASSLVTSEFGSYEQYFGPGTRLTVT.

This sequence joins TRBV7-2 and TRBJ2-7; 8 bases are shared with TRBD1. The CDR3 extends over 14 amino acids. The junction had 6 bases not matched to a gene; V was cut back by 5 bases and J by 3 bases. CDR1 is SGHTA and CDR2 is FQGNSA in the germline V gene. CDR3: CASSGTGGGYEQYF. For the CDR3, the DNA is TGTGCCAGCAGCGGAACAGGGGGAGGCTACGAGCAGTACTTC.

Comments on this clone: The sample contains more than one DNA sequence encoding this CDR3. The chain links TRBV5-1 to TRBJ2-2, with a tentative D call TRBD1 (6 bases). Per the germline V gene, CDR1 is SGHRS and CDR2 is YFSETQ. Trimming took off 2 bases at V and 0 bases at J, with 8 bases between the two ends. The CDR3 covers 15 residues. As DNA, the CDR3 is TGCGCCAGCAGCTTACGGACAGCGAACACCGGGGAGCTGTTTTTT. Encoded protein: CASSLRTANTGELFF.

The genes are TRBV5-4 and TRBJ2-4; 8 nucleotides match TRBD1. CDR3 length: 17 residues. V trimming: 0 bases; J trimming: 2 bases; junction bases outside the gene matches: 7. Looked up from germline, CDR1 is SGHNT and CDR2 is YYREEE (reference sequence). The CDR3 nucleotides read TGTGCCAGCAGCTTGGGATCAGGACAGGGCCCCAAAAACATTCAGTACTTC. It is translated as CASSLGSGQGPKNIQYF. The variable domain in full, completed from reference TRBV5-4 and TRBJ2-4, reads ETGVTQSPTHLIKTRGQQVTLRCSSQSGHNTVSWYQQALGQGPQFIFQYYREEENGRGNFPPRFSGLQFPNYSSELNVNALELDDSALYLCASSLGSGQGPKNIQYFGAGTRLSVL.

The J gene is TRBJ1-1, the V gene TRBV6-5; TRBD1 is a possible D gene (5 bases). V lost 2 bases and J 11 bases, leaving 15 bases between the germline ends. CDR1 is MNHEY, CDR2 SVGAGI, per germline. The CDR3 sequence is 13 residues long. In DNA form, the CDR3 reads TGTGCCAGCAGTTACGGAGGGGCTCGAACTGCTTTCTTT. Residues: CASSYGGARTAFF.

V is TRBV7-2 and J is TRBJ2-7, with 9 bases matching TRBD1. V trimming: 2 bases; J trimming: 3 bases; junction bases outside the gene matches: 5. CDR3 length: 15 residues. CDR1 is SGHTA, CDR2 FQGNSA, per germline. CDR3 in amino acids: CASSLSGTGLYEQYF. Here the CDR3 DNA reads TGTGCCAGCAGCTTAAGCGGGACAGGGCTCTACGAGCAGTACTTC. Full variable domain (rest looked up from reference TRBV7-2 and TRBJ2-7): GAGVSQSPSNKVTEKGKDVELRCDPISGHTALYWYRQSLGQGLEFLIYFQGNSAPDKSGLPSDRFSAERTGGSVSTLTIQRTQQEDSAVYLCASSLSGTGLYEQYFGPGTRLTVT.

The chain is built from TRBV7-9 and TRBJ2-5; 12 bases align to TRBD1. CDR1 SEHNR and CDR2 FQNEAQ come from the germline V gene (reference sequence). J was trimmed by 5 bases and V by 3 bases; bases with no gene match: 7. The CDR3 contains 16 residues. The CDR3 DNA reads TGTGCCAGCAGCTTTCCCCGGGACAGGGGGCTGGAGACCCAGTACTTC. Translation: CASSFPRDRGLETQYF.

A remark on this clone: At one of its ends the junction is not consistent with the germline gene, which may arise from a read error. The J gene is TRBJ1-1, the V gene TRBV13; 8 bases match TRBD1. This CDR3 has 15 amino acids. Germline V gene sequence: CDR1 PRHDT, CDR2 FYEKMQ (reference sequence). The CDR3 reads CASSERQGLNTEAFF. As DNA, the CDR3 is TGTGCCAGCAGCGAGAGACAGGGGTTGAATACTGAAGCTTTCTTT.

The genes are TRBV4-2 and TRBJ2-3; 10 nucleotides align to TRBD2. The CDR3 extends over 17 amino acids. In germline, CDR1 is LGHNA, CDR2 YNFKEQ. Trimming took 1 base from V and 2 from J; bases not matched to a gene: 6. The DNA of the CDR3 is TGTGCCAGCAGCCAAGGATCTAGCGGGGGACCCACAGATACGCAGTATTTT. Translation gives CASSQGSSGGPTDTQYF.

The rearrangement uses TRBV6-5 and TRBJ2-1; 7 positions agree with TRBD1. V lost 6 bases to trimming and J lost 3 bases; unmatched junction nucleotides: 8. Looked up from germline, CDR1 is MNHEY and CDR2 is SVGAGI. The CDR3 totals 15 residues. CDR3 protein: CASSRQGRSYNEQFF. The DNA of the CDR3 is TGTGCCAGCAGCAGACAGGGACGTAGCTACAATGAGCAGTTCTTC.

This clone showed up just a few times. The V call is TRBV4-1, the J call TRBJ1-3; 11 positions match TRBD1. The junction had 12 bases not matched to a gene; V was cut back by 6 bases and J by 2 bases. Germline assignment: CDR1 MGHRA and CDR2 YSYEKL. The CDR3 extends over 18 amino acids. This CDR3 is CASRLTFRDRGTGNTIYF. The CDR3, as DNA: TGCGCCAGCAGACTTACTTTCCGGGACAGGGGGACTGGAAACACCATATATTTT.